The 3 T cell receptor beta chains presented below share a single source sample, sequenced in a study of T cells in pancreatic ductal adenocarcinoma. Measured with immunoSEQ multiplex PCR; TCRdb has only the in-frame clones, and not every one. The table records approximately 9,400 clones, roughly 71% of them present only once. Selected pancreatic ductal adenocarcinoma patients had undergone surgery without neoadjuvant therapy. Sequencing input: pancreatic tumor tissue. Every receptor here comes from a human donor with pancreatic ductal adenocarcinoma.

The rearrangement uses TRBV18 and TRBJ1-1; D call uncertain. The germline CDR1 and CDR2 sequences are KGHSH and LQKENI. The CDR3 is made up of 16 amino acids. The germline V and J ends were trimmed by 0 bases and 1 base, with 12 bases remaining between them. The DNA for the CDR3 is TGTGCCAGCTCACCACCGTTCGGCGGTGGGAACACTGAAGCTTTCTTT. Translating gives CASSPPFGGGNTEAFF.

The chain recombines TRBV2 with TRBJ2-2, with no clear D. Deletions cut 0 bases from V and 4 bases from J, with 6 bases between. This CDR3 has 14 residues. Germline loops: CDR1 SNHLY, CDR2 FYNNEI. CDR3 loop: CASSEARSTGELFF. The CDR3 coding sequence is TGTGCCAGCAGTGAAGCGAGGAGCACCGGGGAGCTGTTTTTT.

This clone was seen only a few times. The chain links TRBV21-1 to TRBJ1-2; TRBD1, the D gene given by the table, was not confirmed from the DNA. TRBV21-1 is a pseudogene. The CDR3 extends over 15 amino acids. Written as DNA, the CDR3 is TGTGCCAGCAGCAAAGGCTGGCATCCGTCCTATGGCTACACCTTC. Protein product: CASSKGWHPSYGYTF.